These 19 T cell receptor beta chains came from one sample sequenced in a study of blood T cell repertoires in COVID-19. Sequenced by immunoSEQ multiplex PCR; TCRdb stores in-frame clones only, minus some. The table shows more than 200,000 clones, with about nine tenths occurring only once. Sequenced input: peripheral blood. Receptor source: a woman aged 45-59 years with acute or convalescent COVID-19.

This clone was counted once. The CDR3 sequence is CAWSVGGNYEQYF. The CDR3 nucleotides are TGTGCCTGGAGTGTTGGAGGGAACTACGAGCAGTACTTC. V and J are TRBV30 and TRBJ2-7, with D maybe TRBD2 (6 bases). Germline CDR1 and CDR2: GTSNPN and SVGIG (reference sequence). CDR3 length: 13 residues. V was cut by 0 bases and J by 3 bases, with 9 bases left in between.

The V gene is TRBV10-3, the J gene TRBJ1-1; D unresolved. This CDR3 has 13 amino acids. Germline V lookup: CDR1 ENHRY, CDR2 SYGVKD. V was pared by 4 bases and J by 11 bases, with 17 bases between. CDR3 sequence reads: CAISGTDGGAAFF. The CDR3 coding sequence is TGTGCCATCAGTGGTACGGACGGAGGAGCTGCTTTCTTT.

The chain uses TRBV6-5 and TRBJ2-2; D gene unclear. Deletions cut 2 bases from V and 2 bases from J, with 6 bases between. Germline loops: CDR1 MNHEY, CDR2 SVGAGI. This CDR3 is 14 amino acids long. CDR3 sequence: CASSYGGNTGELFF. CDR3 coding DNA: TGTGCCAGCAGTTACGGTGGCAACACCGGGGAGCTGTTTTTT.

The chain links TRBV4-3 to TRBJ1-1; unclear D gene. With 0 bases removed from V and 1 base from J, the gap between germline ends came to 12 bases. CDR1 is LGHNA and CDR2 is YSLEER in the germline V gene. This CDR3 has 16 residues. In DNA form, the CDR3 reads TGCGCCAGCAGCCAAGATCTCCCCTCTAGGAACACTGAAGCTTTCTTT. As protein: CASSQDLPSRNTEAFF.

The chain has TRBV10-2 and TRBJ1-4, with D hard to call. The CDR3 loop spans 12 amino acids. Deletions cut 6 bases from V and 5 bases from J, with 7 bases between. CDR1 is WSHSY and CDR2 is SAAADI in the germline V gene. CDR3 residues: CASSAGNEKLFF. CDR3 nucleotides: TGCGCCAGCAGCGCGGGGAATGAAAAACTGTTTTTT.

This clone was recorded a few times. This chain links TRBV7-2 with TRBJ1-1, with D maybe TRBD1 (6 bases). The CDR3 is 15 amino acids. Germline V CDR1 and CDR2: SGHTA, FQGNSA. V dropped 5 bases and J dropped 0 bases, with 13 bases sitting between them. CDR3 nucleotides: TGTGCCAGCAGCCTCGGGACACCATTGAACACTGAAGCTTTCTTT. Translation gives CASSLGTPLNTEAFF. The entire variable domain, with the rest obtained from reference TRBV7-2 and TRBJ1-1, is as follows: GAGVSQSPSNKVTEKGKDVELRCDPISGHTALYWYRQSLGQGLEFLIYFQGNSAPDKSGLPSDRFSAERTGGSVSTLTIQRTQQEDSAVYLCASSLGTPLNTEAFFGQGTRLTVV.

This chain joins TRBV27 and TRBJ2-4; 7 nucleotides align to TRBD2. This CDR3 contains 15 residues. Trimming at V came to 3 bases and at J to 3 bases, leaving 5 bases not matched to a gene. Germline V gene sequence: CDR1 MNHEY, CDR2 SMNVEV (reference sequence). The CDR3: CASSLGGLVKNIQYF. In DNA form, the CDR3 reads TGTGCCAGCAGTTTGGGCGGACTAGTCAAAAACATTCAGTACTTC.

The rearrangement joins TRBV9 to TRBJ2-7; 7 bases are shared with TRBD1. Germline lookup yields CDR1 SGDLS and CDR2 YYNGEE. CDR3 length equals 14 residues. The J segment lost 6 bases and the V segment lost 0 bases, leaving 6 bases of the junction unmatched. The CDR3 DNA follows: TGTGCCAGCAGCGTAGCTGGGACAGTGGGCGAGCAGTACTTC. Translating gives CASSVAGTVGEQYF.

J is TRBJ2-5 and V is TRBV12-3 or TRBV12-4, with D possibly being TRBD2 (5 bases). This CDR3 contains 13 residues. Trimming removed 3 bases at V and 3 bases at J, with 8 bases between. The CDR3: CASSFFGEETQYF. The DNA of the CDR3 is TGTGCCAGCAGTTTTTTCGGGGAAGAGACCCAGTACTTC.

This clone was observed once. The chain couples TRBV6-5 to TRBJ1-2; possible D gene TRBD1, 5 bases. V lost 4 bases and J lost 6, with 12 bases in between. Germline CDR1 MNHEY, CDR2 SVGAGI. This CDR3 is built from 13 residues. The CDR3 sequence: CASSSPGNHGYTF. CDR3 coding DNA: TGTGCCAGCAGTTCCCCAGGGAACCATGGCTACACCTTC.

This chain joins TRBV4-2 and TRBJ1-5; 7 nucleotides align to TRBD1. V gave up 0 bases and J gave up 6 bases; unmatched junction bases: 11. Germline CDR1 LGHNA, CDR2 YNFKEQ. CDR3 length: 17 residues. The CDR3 DNA reads as TGTGCCAGCAGCCAAGATAAAGTCAGGCAGGGGGGTCAGCCCCAGCATTTT. This gives the protein CASSQDKVRQGGQPQHF.

The V and J genes are TRBV7-2 and TRBJ1-1; D unclear. Trimming shortened V by 3 bases and J by 5 bases, and 13 bases separated the two germline ends. From germline, CDR1 is SGHTA and CDR2 FQGNSA. The CDR3 runs 14 residues. CDR3 nucleotide sequence: TGTGCCAGCAGCTTCGGGGTGGTAGGTACTGAAGCTTTCTTT. It yields the protein CASSFGVVGTEAFF.

V is TRBV7-2 and J is TRBJ2-7; 13 bases map to TRBD2. After removal of 3 bases from V and 0 bases from J, the junction contained 5 bases not matched to a gene. Germline V gives CDR1 SGHTA, CDR2 FQGNSA. The CDR3 has 17 residues. The CDR3 spells CASSFPGLAGPSYEQYF. CDR3 in DNA: TGTGCCAGCAGCTTTCCGGGACTAGCGGGGCCCTCCTACGAGCAGTACTTC.

The chain joins TRBV2 to TRBJ1-5; no clear D. CDR3 length: 13 residues. With 6 bases removed from V and 2 bases from J, the gap between germline ends came to 8 bases. Germline CDR1 SNHLY, CDR2 FYNNEI. CDR3 region: CASRGAGNQPQHF. For the CDR3, the DNA is TGTGCCAGCAGGGGCGCAGGCAATCAGCCCCAGCATTTT.

CDR3 sequence reads: CASSLWTSGSDEQFF. As DNA, the CDR3 is TGCGCCAGCAGCTTGTGGACTAGCGGGAGCGATGAGCAGTTCTTC. The chain recombines TRBV5-1 with TRBJ2-1; TRBD2 matches 13 bases. V lost 1 base and J lost 8; bases outside the gene matches: 3. The germline gives CDR1 SGHRS, CDR2 YFSETQ. The CDR3 totals 15 residues. Variable domain in full (rest from reference TRBV5-1 and TRBJ2-1): KAGVTQTPRYLIKTRGQQVTLSCSPISGHRSVSWYQQTPGQGLQFLFEYFSETQRNKGNFPGRFSGRQFSNSRSEMNVSTLELGDSALYLCASSLWTSGSDEQFFGPGTRLTVL.

The chain employs TRBV5-4 and TRBJ1-5; the D is unclear. Per the germline V gene, CDR1 is SGHNT and CDR2 is YYREEE (reference sequence). The V gene lost 4 bases and the J gene lost 5 bases, with 19 bases spanning the gap. The length of the CDR3 is 16 residues. CDR3 DNA: TGTGCCAGCAGCAAGGGAGGAGGGTGGTCGGATCAGCCCCAGCATTTT. Its protein product is CASSKGGGWSDQPQHF.

CDR3 coding DNA: TGTGCCAGTAGTCAGTGGGGGACAGGGAGGTACAATGAGCAGTTCTTC. Translated: CASSQWGTGRYNEQFF. The chain links TRBV19 to TRBJ2-1; TRBD1 matches 9 bases. J lost 4 bases, V lost 5 bases, and 9 bases had no gene match. In germline, CDR1 is LNHDA, CDR2 SQIVND (reference sequence). This CDR3 comprises 16 residues.

The J gene is TRBJ1-5, the V gene TRBV12-3 or TRBV12-4; D is uncertain. The length of the CDR3 is 13 residues. The germline V and J ends were trimmed by 1 base and 4 bases, with 5 bases remaining between them. Written as DNA, the CDR3 is TGTGCCAGCAGTTTAGACACAAATCAGCCCCAGCATTTT. It specifies CASSLDTNQPQHF.

The chain carries TRBV7-8 and TRBJ2-1; 8 bases map to TRBD2. V trimming: 5 bases; J trimming: 3 bases; junction bases outside the gene matches: 9. Germline V CDR1 and CDR2: SGHVS, FQNEAQ. This CDR3 contains 16 residues. For the CDR3, the DNA is TGTGCCAGCAGCCCTCGGGAGGGACGGCTCTACAATGAGCAGTTCTTC. This sequence encodes CASSPREGRLYNEQFF.